The clone carrying this TCR beta chain was seen at least ten times. What it binds is not known. It was from 20,000 to 1,000,000 sorted cells, with 10%, 30% or 50% RNA, that naive CD8 libraries came. The CD8+CD4-CCR7+CD45RA+ phenotype defined the sorted naive CD8 T cells. In TCRdb, the PCR reads were re-called with MiXCR into one record per CDR3 protein. The sample lists 9,500 to 15,000 distinct CDR3 sequences, roughly 18% occurring once. The sample originates from a study of molecular identifiers for immune sequencing clone quantification. As for the study in general: Four of five RNA aliquots from approximately 20,000 or 100,000 naive CD8 T cells were sequenced. Study-level findings and limits: Highly expanded clone sizes could end up underestimated if a barcode were shared by identical TCR molecules.

This clonotype was obtained from a human donor in good health. Some libraries in this study had Jurkat cell RNA spiked in. The specimen was naive CD8+ T cells from blood, with Jurkat cell RNA spiked in. As to subset: FACS-sorted CD8+CD4-CCR7+CD45RA+ naive T cells.

For the CDR3, the DNA is TGTGCCAGCAGCTTGGAGAGAGACAGGCCCGAAAATCAGCCCCAGCATTTT. Its translation is CASSLERDRPENQPQHF. V is TRBV5-6 and J is TRBJ1-5; maybe TRBD1 (6 bases). Germline-derived CDR1 and CDR2 are SGHDT and YYEEEE. The ends were cut back, 0 bases at V and 4 bases at J, with 17 bases in the middle. This CDR3 has 17 residues.